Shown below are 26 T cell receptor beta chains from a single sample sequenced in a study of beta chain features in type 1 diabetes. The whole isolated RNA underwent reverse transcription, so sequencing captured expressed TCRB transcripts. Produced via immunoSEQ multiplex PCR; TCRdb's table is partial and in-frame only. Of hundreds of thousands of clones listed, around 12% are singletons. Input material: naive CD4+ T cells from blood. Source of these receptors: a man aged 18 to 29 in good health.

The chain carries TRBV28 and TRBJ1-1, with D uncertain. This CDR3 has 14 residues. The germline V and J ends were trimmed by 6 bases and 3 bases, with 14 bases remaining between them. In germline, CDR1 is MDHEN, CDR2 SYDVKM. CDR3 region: CASSPPGLDTEAFF. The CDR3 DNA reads TGTGCCAGCAGCCCTCCAGGCTTGGACACTGAAGCTTTCTTT.

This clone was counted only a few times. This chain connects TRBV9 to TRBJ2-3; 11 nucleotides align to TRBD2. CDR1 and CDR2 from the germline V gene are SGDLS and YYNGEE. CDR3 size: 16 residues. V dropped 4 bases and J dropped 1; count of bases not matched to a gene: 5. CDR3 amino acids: CASSYVGLAGTDTQYF. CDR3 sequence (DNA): TGTGCCAGCAGCTATGTGGGACTAGCGGGCACAGATACGCAGTATTTT.

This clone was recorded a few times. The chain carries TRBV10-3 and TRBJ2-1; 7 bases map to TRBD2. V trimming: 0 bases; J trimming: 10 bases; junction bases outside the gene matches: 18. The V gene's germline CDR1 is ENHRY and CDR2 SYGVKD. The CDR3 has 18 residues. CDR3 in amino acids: CAISESIIGTTSLQEQFF. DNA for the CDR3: TGTGCCATCAGTGAGTCGATTATCGGGACTACCTCCCTCCAGGAGCAGTTCTTC.

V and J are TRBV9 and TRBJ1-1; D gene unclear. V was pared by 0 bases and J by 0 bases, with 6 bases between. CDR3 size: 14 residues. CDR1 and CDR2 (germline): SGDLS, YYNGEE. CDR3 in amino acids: CASSVGSLNTEAFF. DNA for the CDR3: TGTGCCAGCAGCGTAGGAAGCCTGAACACTGAAGCTTTCTTT.

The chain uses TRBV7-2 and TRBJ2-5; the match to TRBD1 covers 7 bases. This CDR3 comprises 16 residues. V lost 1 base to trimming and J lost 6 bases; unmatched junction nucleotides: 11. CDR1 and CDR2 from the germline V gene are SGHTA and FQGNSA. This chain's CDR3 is CASSLGRQGTSKTQYF. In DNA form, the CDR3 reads TGTGCCAGCAGCTTAGGAAGACAGGGAACCTCGAAGACCCAGTACTTC.

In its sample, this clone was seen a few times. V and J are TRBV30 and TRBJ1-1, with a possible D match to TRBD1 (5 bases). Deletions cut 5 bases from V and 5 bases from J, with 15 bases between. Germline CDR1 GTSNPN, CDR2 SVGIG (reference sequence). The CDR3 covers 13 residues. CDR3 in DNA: TGTGCCTGGTGGCGGCAGGGTGGAACTGAAGCTTTCTTT. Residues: CAWWRQGGTEAFF.

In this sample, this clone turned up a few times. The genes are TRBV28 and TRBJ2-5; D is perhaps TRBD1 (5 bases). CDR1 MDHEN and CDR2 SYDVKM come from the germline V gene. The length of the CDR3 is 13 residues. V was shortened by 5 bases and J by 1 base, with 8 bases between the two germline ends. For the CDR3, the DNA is TGTGCCAGCAGTCTTAGGGGCCAAGAGACCCAGTACTTC. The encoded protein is CASSLRGQETQYF.

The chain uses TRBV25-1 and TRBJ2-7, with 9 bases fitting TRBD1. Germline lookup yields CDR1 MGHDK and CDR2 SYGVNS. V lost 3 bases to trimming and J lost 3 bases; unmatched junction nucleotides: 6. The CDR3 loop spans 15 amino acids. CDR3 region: CASSDPGTGNYEQYF. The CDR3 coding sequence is TGTGCCAGCAGTGATCCCGGGACAGGGAACTACGAGCAGTACTTC.

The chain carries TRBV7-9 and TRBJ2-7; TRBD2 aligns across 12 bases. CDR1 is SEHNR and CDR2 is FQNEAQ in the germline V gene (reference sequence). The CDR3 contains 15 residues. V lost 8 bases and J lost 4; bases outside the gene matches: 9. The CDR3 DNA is TGTGCCAGCGCCACGGTAGGACTAGCGGGATACGAGCAGTACTTC. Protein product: CASATVGLAGYEQYF.

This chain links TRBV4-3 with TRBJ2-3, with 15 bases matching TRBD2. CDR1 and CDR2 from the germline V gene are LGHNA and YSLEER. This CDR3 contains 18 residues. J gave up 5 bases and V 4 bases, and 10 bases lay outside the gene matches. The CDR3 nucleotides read TGCGCCAGCAGCCGCGGAGGGACTAGCGGGGGGTCGGGAGATACGCAGTATTTT. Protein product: CASSRGGTSGGSGDTQYF.

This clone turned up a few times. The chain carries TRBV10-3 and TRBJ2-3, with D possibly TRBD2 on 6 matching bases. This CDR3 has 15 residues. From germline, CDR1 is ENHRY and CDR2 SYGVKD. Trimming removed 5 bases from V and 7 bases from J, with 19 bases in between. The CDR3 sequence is CAISPNAGPGNTQYF. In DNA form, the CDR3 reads TGTGCCATCAGTCCCAACGCGGGGCCAGGGAATACGCAGTATTTT.

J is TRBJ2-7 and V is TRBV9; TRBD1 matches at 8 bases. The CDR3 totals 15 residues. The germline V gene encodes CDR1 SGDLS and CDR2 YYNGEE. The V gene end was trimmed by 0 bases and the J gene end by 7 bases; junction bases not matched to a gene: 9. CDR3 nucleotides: TGTGCCAGCAGCGTAGCCCCTGACAGGGGTTATGAGCAGTACTTC. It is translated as CASSVAPDRGYEQYF.

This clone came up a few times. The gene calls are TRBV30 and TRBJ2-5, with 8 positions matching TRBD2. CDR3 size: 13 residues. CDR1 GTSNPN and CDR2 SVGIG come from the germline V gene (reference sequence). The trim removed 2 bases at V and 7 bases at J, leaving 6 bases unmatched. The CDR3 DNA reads TGTGCCTGGAGTCCGACTAGCGTTGGGACCCAGTACTTC. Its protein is CAWSPTSVGTQYF.

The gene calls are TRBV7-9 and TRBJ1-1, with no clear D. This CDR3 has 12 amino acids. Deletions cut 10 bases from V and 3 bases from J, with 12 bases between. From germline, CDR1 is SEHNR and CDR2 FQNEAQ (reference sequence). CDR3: CAIGAFDTEAFF. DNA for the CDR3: TGTGCCATCGGAGCTTTTGACACTGAAGCTTTCTTT.

CDR3 amino acids: CASRASGDTEAFF. For the CDR3, the DNA is TGTGCCAGCAGAGCATCGGGGGACACTGAAGCTTTCTTT. The chain uses TRBV7-3 and TRBJ1-1, with a weak D call TRBD1 (5 bases). The CDR3 runs to 13 residues. Germline values: CDR1 SGHTA, CDR2 FQGTGA. Trimming cost V 6 bases and J 3 bases, with 11 bases left between them.

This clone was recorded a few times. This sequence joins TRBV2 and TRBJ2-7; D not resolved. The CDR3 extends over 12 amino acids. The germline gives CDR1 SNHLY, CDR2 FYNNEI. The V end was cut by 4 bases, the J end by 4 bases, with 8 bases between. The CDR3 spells CASSGAGYEQYF. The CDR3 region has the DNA TGTGCCAGCAGTGGGGCAGGATACGAGCAGTACTTC.

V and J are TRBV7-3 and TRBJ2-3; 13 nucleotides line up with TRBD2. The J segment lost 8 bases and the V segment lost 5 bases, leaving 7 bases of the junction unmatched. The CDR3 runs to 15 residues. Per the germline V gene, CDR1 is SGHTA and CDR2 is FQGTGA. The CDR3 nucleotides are TGTGCCAGCAGCGAGGGACTAGCGGGGCCTTTTACGCAGTATTTT. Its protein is CASSEGLAGPFTQYF.

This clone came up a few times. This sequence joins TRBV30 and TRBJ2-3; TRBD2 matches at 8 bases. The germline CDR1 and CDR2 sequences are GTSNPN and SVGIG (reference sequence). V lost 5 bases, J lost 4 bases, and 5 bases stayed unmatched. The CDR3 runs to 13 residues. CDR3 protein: CAWGPGGADTQYF. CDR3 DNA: TGTGCCTGGGGCCCCGGGGGGGCAGATACGCAGTATTTT.

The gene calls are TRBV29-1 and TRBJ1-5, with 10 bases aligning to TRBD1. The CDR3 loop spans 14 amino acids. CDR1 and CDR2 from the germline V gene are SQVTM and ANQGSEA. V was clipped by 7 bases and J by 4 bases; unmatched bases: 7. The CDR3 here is CSAGGTGVNQPQHF. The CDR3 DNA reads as TGCAGCGCTGGGGGGACAGGGGTAAATCAGCCCCAGCATTTT.

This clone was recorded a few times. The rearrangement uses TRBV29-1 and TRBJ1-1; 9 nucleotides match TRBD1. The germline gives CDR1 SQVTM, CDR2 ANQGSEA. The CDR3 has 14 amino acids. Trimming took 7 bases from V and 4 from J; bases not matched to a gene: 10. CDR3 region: CSAGTGPGSTEAFF. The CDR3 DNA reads TGCAGCGCTGGGACAGGGCCGGGGAGCACTGAAGCTTTCTTT.

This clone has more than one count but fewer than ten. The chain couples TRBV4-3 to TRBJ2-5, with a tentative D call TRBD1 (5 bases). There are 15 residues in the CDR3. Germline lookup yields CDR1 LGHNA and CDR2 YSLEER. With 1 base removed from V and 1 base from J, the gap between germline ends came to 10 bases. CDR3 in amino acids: CASSQGVDSQETQYF. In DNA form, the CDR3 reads TGCGCCAGCAGCCAAGGAGTCGACAGCCAAGAGACCCAGTACTTC.

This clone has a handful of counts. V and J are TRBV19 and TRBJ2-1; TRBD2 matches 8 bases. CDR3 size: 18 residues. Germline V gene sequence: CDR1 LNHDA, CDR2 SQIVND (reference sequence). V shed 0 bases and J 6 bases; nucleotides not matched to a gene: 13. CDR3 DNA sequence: TGTGCCAGTAGTATAGATGCTCCGGGGACTAGGACGGCCAATGAGCAGTTCTTC. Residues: CASSIDAPGTRTANEQFF.

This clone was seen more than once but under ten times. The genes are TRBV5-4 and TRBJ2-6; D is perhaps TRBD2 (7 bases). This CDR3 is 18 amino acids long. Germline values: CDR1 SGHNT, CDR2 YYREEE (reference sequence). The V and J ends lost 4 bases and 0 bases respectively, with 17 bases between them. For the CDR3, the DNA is TGTGCCAGCAGCCGTATGGGGGGGCCTACCTCTGGGGCCAACGTCCTGACTTTC. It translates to CASSRMGGPTSGANVLTF.

The CDR3 DNA follows: TGTGCCAGCAGCTCCAGGGACAGGGGACCCATGAACACTGAAGCTTTCTTT. Protein sequence: CASSSRDRGPMNTEAFF. V is TRBV5-4 and J is TRBJ1-1, with 10 bases lining up with TRBD1. The CDR3 contains 17 residues. The V and J ends lost 3 bases and 0 bases, in that order; junction bases with no gene match: 8. Looked up from germline, CDR1 is SGHNT and CDR2 is YYREEE (reference sequence).

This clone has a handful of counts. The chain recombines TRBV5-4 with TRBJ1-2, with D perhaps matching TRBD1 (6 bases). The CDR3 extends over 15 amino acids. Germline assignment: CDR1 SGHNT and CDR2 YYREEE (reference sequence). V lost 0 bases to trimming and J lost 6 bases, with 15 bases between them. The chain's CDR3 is CASSLVLTGRHGYTF. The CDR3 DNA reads TGTGCCAGCAGCTTGGTTTTGACAGGACGGCATGGCTACACCTTC.

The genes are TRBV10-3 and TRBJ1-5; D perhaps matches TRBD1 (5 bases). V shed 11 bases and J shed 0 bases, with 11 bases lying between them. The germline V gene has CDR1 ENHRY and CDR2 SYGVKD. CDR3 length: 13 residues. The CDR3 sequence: CAVQEYSNQPQHF. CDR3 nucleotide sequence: TGTGCCGTACAGGAATATAGCAATCAGCCCCAGCATTTT.